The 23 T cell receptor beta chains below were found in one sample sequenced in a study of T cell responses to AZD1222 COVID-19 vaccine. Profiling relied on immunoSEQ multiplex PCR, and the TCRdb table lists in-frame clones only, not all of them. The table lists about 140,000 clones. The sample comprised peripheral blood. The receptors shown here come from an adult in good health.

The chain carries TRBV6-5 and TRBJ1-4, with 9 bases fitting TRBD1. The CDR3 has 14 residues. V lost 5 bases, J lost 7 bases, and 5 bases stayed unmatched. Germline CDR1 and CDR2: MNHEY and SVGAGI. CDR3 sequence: CASSRQGGVEKLFF. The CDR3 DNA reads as TGTGCCAGCAGTAGACAGGGGGGAGTTGAAAAACTGTTTTTT.

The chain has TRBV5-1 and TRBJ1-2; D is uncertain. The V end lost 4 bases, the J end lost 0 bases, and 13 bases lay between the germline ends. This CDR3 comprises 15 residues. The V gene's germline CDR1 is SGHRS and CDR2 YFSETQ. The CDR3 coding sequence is TGCGCCAGCAGCATGGAACTCACGCCTAACTATGGCTACACCTTC. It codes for CASSMELTPNYGYTF.

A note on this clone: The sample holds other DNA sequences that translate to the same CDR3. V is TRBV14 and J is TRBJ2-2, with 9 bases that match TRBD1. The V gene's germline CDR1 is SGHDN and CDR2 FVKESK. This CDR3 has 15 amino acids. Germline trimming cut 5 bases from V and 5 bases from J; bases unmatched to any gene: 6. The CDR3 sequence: CASSKGQGITGELFF. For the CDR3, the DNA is TGTGCCAGCAGCAAGGGACAGGGTATTACCGGGGAGCTGTTTTTT.

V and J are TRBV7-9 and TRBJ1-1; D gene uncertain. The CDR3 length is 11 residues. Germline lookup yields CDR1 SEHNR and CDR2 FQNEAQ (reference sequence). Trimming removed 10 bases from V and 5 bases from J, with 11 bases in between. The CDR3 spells CANGWETEAFF. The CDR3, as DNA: TGTGCCAACGGGTGGGAAACTGAAGCTTTCTTT. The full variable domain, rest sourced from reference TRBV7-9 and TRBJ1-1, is DTGVSQNPRHKITKRGQNVTFRCDPISEHNRLYWYRQTLGQGPEFLTYFQNEAQLEKSRLLSDRFSAERPKGSFSTLEIQRTEQGDSAMYLCANGWETEAFFGQGTRLTVV.

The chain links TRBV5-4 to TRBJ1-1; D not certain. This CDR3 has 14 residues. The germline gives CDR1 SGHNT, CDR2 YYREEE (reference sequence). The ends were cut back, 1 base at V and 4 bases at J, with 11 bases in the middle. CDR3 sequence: CASSLKELVTEAFF. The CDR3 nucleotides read TGTGCCAGCAGCTTGAAGGAACTAGTCACTGAAGCTTTCTTT. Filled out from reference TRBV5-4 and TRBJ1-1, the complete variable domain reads ETGVTQSPTHLIKTRGQQVTLRCSSQSGHNTVSWYQQALGQGPQFIFQYYREEENGRGNFPPRFSGLQFPNYSSELNVNALELDDSALYLCASSLKELVTEAFFGQGTRLTVV.

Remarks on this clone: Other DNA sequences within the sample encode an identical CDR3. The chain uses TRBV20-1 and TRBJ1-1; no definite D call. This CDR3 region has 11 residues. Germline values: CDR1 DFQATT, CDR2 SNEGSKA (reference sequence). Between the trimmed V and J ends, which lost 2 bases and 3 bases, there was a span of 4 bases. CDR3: CSARQDTEAFF. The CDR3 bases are TGCAGTGCTAGACAGGACACTGAAGCTTTCTTT.

CDR3: CASSVASGQGVEKLFF. The DNA of the CDR3 is TGTGCCAGCAGCGTAGCGTCGGGACAGGGGGTTGAAAAACTGTTTTTT. The chain recombines TRBV9 with TRBJ1-4, with TRBD1 matching 11 bases. The CDR3 is 16 residues long. Losses at the gene ends were 0 bases for V and 7 bases for J; bases not matched to a gene: 5. Germline CDR1 is SGDLS and CDR2 is YYNGEE.

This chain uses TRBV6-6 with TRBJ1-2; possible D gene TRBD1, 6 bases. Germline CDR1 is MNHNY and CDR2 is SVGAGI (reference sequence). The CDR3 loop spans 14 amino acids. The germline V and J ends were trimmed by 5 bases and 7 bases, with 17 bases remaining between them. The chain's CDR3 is CASSTPTGTFGYTF. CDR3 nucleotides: TGTGCCAGCAGTACCCCGACAGGTACCTTTGGCTACACCTTC.

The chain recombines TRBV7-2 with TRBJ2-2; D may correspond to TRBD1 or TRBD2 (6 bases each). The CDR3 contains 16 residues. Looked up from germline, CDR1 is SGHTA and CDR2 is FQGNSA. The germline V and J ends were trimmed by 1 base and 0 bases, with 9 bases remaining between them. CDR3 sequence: CASSLGGAPNTGELFF. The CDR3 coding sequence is TGTGCCAGCAGCTTAGGGGGGGCTCCGAACACCGGGGAGCTGTTTTTT.

CDR3 coding DNA: TGTGCCAGTAGTAAGCAGGGTTACACAGATACGCAGTATTTT. Amino acids: CASSKQGYTDTQYF. The chain joins TRBV19 to TRBJ2-3; tentatively, D is TRBD1 (5 bases). Looked up from germline, CDR1 is LNHDA and CDR2 is SQIVND (reference sequence). The V end was cut by 4 bases, the J end by 2 bases, with 10 bases between. The CDR3 runs to 14 residues.

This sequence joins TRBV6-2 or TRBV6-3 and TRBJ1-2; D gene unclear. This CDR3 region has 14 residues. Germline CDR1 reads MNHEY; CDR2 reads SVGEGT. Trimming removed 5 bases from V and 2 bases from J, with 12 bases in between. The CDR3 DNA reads TGTGCCAGCAGTCAAACTCGGATAAACTATGGCTACACCTTC. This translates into CASSQTRINYGYTF.

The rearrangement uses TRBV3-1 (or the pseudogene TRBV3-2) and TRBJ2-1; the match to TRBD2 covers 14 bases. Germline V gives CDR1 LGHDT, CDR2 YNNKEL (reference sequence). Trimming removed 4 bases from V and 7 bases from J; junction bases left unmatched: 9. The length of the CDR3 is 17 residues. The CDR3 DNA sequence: TGTGCCAGCAGCCGAACCGGACTAGCGGGGGGAAGGAATGAGCAGTTCTTC. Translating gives CASSRTGLAGGRNEQFF.

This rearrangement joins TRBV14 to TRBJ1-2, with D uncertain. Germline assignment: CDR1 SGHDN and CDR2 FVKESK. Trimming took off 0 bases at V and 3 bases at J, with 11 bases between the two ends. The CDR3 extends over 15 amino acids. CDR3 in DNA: TGTGCCAGCAGCCAAGATGTCAGTCGAGACTATGGCTACACCTTC. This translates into CASSQDVSRDYGYTF. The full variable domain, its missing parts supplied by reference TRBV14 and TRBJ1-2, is EAGVTQFPSHSVIEKGQTVTLRCDPISGHDNLYWYRRVMGKEIKFLLHFVKESKQDESGMPNNRFLAERTGGTYSTLKVQPAELEDSGVYFCASSQDVSRDYGYTFGSGTRLTVV.

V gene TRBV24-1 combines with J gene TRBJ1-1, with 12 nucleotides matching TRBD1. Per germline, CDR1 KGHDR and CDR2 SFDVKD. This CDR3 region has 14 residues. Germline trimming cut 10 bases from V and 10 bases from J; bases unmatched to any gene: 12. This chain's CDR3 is CATSTPGQGAGAFF. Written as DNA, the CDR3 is TGTGCCACTTCAACACCGGGACAGGGGGCGGGAGCTTTCTTT.

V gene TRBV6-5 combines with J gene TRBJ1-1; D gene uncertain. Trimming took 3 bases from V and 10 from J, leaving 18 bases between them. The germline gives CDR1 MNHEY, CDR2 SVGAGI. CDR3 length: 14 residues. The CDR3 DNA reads TGTGCCAGCAGTTATACGGGTCGGACCGCCGGAGCTTTCTTT. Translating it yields CASSYTGRTAGAFF.

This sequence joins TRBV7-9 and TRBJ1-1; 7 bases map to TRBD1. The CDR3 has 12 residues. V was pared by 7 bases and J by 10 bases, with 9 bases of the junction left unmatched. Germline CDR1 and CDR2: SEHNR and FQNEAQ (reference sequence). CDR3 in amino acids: CASTPNQGGAFF. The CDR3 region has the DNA TGTGCCAGCACACCAAACCAGGGGGGAGCTTTCTTT.

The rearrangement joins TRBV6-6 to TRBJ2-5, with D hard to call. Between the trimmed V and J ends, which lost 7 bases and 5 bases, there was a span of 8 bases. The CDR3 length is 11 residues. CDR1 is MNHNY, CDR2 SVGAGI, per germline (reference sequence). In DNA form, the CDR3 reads TGTGCCAGCAAGAACCTCGAGACCCAGTACTTC. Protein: CASKNLETQYF.

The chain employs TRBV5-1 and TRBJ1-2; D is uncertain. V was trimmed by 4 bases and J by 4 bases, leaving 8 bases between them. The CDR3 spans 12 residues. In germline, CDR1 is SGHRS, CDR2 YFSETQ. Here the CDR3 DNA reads TGCGCCAGCAGCCTTTCCTCCTATGGCTACACCTTC. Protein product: CASSLSSYGYTF.

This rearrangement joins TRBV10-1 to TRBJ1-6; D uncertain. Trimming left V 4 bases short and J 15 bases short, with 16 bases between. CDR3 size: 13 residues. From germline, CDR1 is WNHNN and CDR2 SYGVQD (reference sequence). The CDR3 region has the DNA TGCGCCAGCAGTGTCGTCGGACGGCGCATCCTCCACTTT. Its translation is CASSVVGRRILHF.

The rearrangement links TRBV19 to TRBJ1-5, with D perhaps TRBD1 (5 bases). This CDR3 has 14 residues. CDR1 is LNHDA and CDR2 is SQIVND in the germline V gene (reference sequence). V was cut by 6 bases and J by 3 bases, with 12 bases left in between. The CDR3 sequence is CASSRREDNQPQHF. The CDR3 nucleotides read TGTGCCAGTAGCCGCAGGGAGGACAATCAGCCCCAGCATTTT.

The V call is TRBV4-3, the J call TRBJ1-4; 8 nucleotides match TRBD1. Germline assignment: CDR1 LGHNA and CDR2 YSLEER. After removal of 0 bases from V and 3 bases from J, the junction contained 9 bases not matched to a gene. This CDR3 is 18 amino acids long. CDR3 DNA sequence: TGCGCCAGCAGCCAAGATTTGCACAGGGGGTTGTCTAATGAAAAACTGTTTTTT. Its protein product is CASSQDLHRGLSNEKLFF.

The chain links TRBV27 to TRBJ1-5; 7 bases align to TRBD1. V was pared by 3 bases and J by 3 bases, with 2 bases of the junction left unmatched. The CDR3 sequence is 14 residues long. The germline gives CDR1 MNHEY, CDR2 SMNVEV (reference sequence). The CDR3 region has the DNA TGTGCCAGCAGTTTGACAGGGAACAATCAGCCCCAGCATTTT. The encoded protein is CASSLTGNNQPQHF.

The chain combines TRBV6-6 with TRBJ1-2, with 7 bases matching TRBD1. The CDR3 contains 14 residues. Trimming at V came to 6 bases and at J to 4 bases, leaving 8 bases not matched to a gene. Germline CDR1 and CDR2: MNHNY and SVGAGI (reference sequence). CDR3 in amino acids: CASSPWTGPYGYTF. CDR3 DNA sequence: TGTGCCAGCAGCCCTTGGACAGGACCCTATGGCTACACCTTC.